This T cell receptor (beta chain) is drawn from a study of CD8+ T cells in alopecia areata (dated by TCRdb to 2016 to 2018). As for the study more broadly: Treated patients were enrolled in an open-label pilot trial of oral tofacitinib, 5 to 10 mg twice daily, for moderate-to-severe alopecia areata. Patients stayed on tofacitinib for 6 to 18 months and then had 6 months of follow-up off drug so that delayed response and recurrence could be assessed. Tofacitinib-treated patients had biopsies at baseline and at 4 and 24 weeks of treatment, with a later scalp biopsy in several patients. immunoSEQ multiplex PCR using 35 Vbeta forward primers and 13 Jbeta reverse primers was used to amplify TCRbeta CDR3 regions. Clonality in the scalp was compared among normal scalp (n=4), patchy alopecia areata scalp (n=8), and alopecia totalis/universalis scalp (n=8). To study T cell clonal expansion in alopecia areata, the researchers applied high-throughput TCRbeta sequencing to both the C3H/HeJ mouse model and human patients. In humans, TCRbeta sequencing was performed on scalp tissue and on sorted CD4+ and CD8+ peripheral blood T cells from healthy controls and from patients with patchy or totalis/universalis alopecia areata. The RNA source kit depended on sample type: the PAXgene miRNA kit for fixed scalp, the miRNeasy kit for PBMCs, and the RNeasy kit for mouse skin.

Library construction relied on the immunoSEQ multiplex PCR assay. For TCR sequencing, RNA was extracted from every sample and reverse transcribed into cDNA to serve as template. First-strand cDNA was synthesized with SuperScript III using a 2:1 mix of oligo-dT and random hexamers. A synthetic immune receptor repertoire was used to measure amplification bias, and any remaining bias was corrected computationally. The paper's processing steps were these. Raw reads were preprocessed to remove errors, and CDR3 was defined by IMGT conventions from the conserved cysteine to phenylalanine. Clonality was calculated as 1 minus Shannon entropy normalized by log2 of the number of productive unique TCRs. CD4 or CD8 identity of scalp clones was inferred by cross-referencing scalp TCRbeta sequences with sorted blood CD4 and CD8 repertoires. Held by TCRdb, this immuneACCESS table contains in-frame sequences only and omits some clones. Under half of the omission traces to an unresolved V gene where checked; the cause of the rest is unknown. V, J and clone size reflect that table, while D and trimming were determined from the DNA. Present in this sample are 140,000 to 150,000 clones, 40% to 55% of which were seen just once. The top ten clonotypes cover approximately 1% of the sample.

This clone was counted between two and nine times. It has no known antigen specificity. No per-base quality is available; no much larger clone lies one base away. The full study reports these points: Resident alphabeta T cells in normal human skin are also sequenced, complicating scalp TCR repertoire analysis, unlike mouse skin dominated by gammadelta T cells. Compared with normal scalp, lesional scalp, particularly in alopecia totalis/universalis, had higher clonality and more expanded CD8+ clones, which suggests antigenic drive. TCR sequences shared between patients were less clear than in mice, possibly partly because of HLA diversity in the patient population.

The time point label of this sample denotes: baseline before oral tofacitinib. From alopecia areata patients, peripheral blood was collected along with lesional scalp punch biopsies. PBMCs were isolated by density centrifugation and stained for CD3, CD4 and CD8, after which CD4+ and CD8+ T cells were sorted on a FACSAria. The sample was CD4+ T cells sorted from blood, taken at week 0. The receptor was derived from a human donor with alopecia areata.

This receptor carries the CDR3 CASSIDRAGSSGELFF. The nucleotide sequence reads as follows: TGTGCCAGCAGCATCGACAGGGCGGGATCCTCCGGGGAGCTGTTTTTT. The receptor chain draws on TRBV7-8 and TRBJ2-2; the D gene is perhaps TRBD1, on 7 matching bases. V drops 5 bases and J drops 6 bases, leaving 19 bases in between. The CDR3 runs 16 amino acids, cysteine and phenylalanine included. Solely the CDR3 DNA is kept, with 48 bases framed from the first base. Reading the germline V gene gives CDR1 SGHVS and CDR2 FQNEAQ.